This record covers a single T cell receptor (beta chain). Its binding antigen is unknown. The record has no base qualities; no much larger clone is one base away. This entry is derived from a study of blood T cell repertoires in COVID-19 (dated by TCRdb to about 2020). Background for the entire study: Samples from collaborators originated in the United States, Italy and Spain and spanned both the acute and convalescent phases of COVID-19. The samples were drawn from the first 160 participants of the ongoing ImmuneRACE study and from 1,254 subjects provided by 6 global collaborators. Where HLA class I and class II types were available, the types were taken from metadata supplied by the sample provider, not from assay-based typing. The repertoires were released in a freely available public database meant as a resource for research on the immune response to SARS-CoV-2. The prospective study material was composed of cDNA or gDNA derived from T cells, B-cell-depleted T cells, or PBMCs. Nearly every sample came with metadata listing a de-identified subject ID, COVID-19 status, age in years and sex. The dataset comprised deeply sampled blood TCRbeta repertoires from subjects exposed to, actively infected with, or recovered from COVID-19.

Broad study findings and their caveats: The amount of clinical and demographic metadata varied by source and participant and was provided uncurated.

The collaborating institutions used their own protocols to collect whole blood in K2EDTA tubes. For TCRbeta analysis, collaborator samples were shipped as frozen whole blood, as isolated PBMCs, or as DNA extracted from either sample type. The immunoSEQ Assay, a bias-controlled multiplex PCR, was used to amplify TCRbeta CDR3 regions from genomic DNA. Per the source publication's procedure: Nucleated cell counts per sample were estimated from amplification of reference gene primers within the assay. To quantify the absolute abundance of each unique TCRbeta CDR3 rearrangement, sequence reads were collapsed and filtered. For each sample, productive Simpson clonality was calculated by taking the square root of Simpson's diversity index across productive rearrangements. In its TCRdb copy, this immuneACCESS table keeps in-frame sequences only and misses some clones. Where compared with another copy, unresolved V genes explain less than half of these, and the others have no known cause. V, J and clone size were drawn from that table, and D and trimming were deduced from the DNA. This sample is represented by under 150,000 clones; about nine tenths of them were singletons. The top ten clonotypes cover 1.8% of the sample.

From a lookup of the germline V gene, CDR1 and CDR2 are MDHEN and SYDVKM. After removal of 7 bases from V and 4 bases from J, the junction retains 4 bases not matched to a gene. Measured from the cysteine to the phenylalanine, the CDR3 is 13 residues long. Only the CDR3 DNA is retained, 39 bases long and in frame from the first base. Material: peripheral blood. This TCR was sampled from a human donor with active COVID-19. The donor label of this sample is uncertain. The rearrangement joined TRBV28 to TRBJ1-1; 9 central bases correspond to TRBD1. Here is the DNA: TGTGCCAGCAAGTGGACAGGGGCCACTGAAGCTTTCTTT. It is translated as CASKWTGATEAFF.